Listed here is a single TCR beta chain. TCRdb keeps only in-frame clones here, not all; method: immunoSEQ multiplex PCR. The repertoire has around 400,000 clones, roughly 89% of them found once; the top ten carry roughly 0.75%. The data originate from a study of cytomegalovirus exposure and HLA in healthy donors. With 7 bases removed from V and 11 bases from J, the gap between germline ends came to 26 bases. The CDR3 is 14 residues long. CDR1 and CDR2 (germline): GTSNPN, SVGIG (reference sequence). Sequencing used PBMCs. This TCR was recovered from a young woman in good health and CMV-seronegative. The rearrangement uses TRBV30 and TRBJ1-2; D gene uncertain. CDR3 in DNA: TGTGCCTCTTCAACGGGGTCGAGGGCGGTTGGGTACACCTTC. Translation: CASSTGSRAVGYTF.